The 26 T cell receptor beta chains below come from one sample, sequenced in a study of shared T cell receptors in the human thymus. Clones were read by immunoSEQ multiplex PCR, and TCRdb kept only the in-frame ones, dropping some. The sample records some 720,000 clones, 88% being singletons. Separately, the same data were catalogued under a study of human thymus T cells.

Specimen: thymocytes. Every receptor here comes from a boy less than two years old with a congenital heart defect.

V is TRBV5-8 and J is TRBJ2-1; 8 nucleotides line up with TRBD2. V dropped 4 bases and J dropped 2; count of bases not matched to a gene: 5. This CDR3 contains 15 residues. The germline V gene encodes CDR1 SGHTS and CDR2 YDEGEE. In nucleotides, the CDR3 is TGTGCCAGCAGCCTCACTAGCGGACCCTACAATGAGCAGTTCTTC. It specifies CASSLTSGPYNEQFF.

This chain uses TRBV21-1 with TRBJ2-3; the D segment call TRBD2 is taken from the table without a DNA check. TRBV21-1 counts as a pseudogene. This CDR3 spans 19 amino acids. The CDR3 bases are TGTGCCAGCAGCAAAGTGATTTTATTTTCGGAGACTAGCACAGATACGCAGTATTTT. This codes for CASSKVILFSETSTDTQYF.

This clone was picked up a small number of times. V and J are TRBV4-1 and TRBJ2-7, with TRBD1 matching over 10 bases. Germline V CDR1 and CDR2: MGHRA, YSYEKL. The CDR3 has 16 residues. V was clipped by 0 bases and J by 6 bases; unmatched bases: 8. The CDR3 DNA sequence: TGCGCCAGCAGCCAAGATAAGCCGGGACAGGGGTTCGAGCAGTACTTC. The encoded protein is CASSQDKPGQGFEQYF.

The chain has TRBV4-1 and TRBJ2-1; D is unclear. V lost 0 bases to trimming and J lost 8 bases, with 11 bases between them. Germline CDR1 MGHRA, CDR2 YSYEKL. The CDR3 runs 14 residues. CDR3 region: CASSQEPARHEQFF. The CDR3 DNA reads TGCGCCAGCAGCCAAGAACCTGCGAGGCATGAGCAGTTCTTC.

This sequence joins TRBV11-2 and TRBJ2-3; tentative D call: TRBD2 (5 bases). The length of the CDR3 is 13 residues. The V end was cut by 4 bases, the J end by 6 bases, with 11 bases between. Per the germline V gene, CDR1 is SGHAT and CDR2 is FQNNGV. The CDR3 loop is CASSSWRSDTQYF. The CDR3, as DNA: TGTGCCAGCAGCTCCTGGAGGTCGGATACGCAGTATTTT.

This chain connects TRBV14 to TRBJ2-5; 8 bases fit TRBD2. CDR3 length equals 18 residues. Germline CDR1 is SGHDN and CDR2 is FVKESK. V was clipped by 5 bases and J by 1 base; unmatched bases: 15. Here the CDR3 reads CASSSGVARGVAQETQYF. Here the CDR3 DNA reads TGTGCCAGCAGCAGCGGGGTAGCGCGGGGGGTCGCCCAAGAGACCCAGTACTTC.

V usage is TRBV7-2 and J usage is TRBJ2-7; a possible D gene is TRBD2 (5 bases). This CDR3 is built from 13 residues. Trimming pared 6 bases from V and 3 bases from J, leaving 12 bases between. Germline V gene lookup returns CDR1 SGHTA and CDR2 FQGNSA. The CDR3 loop reads CASRGGGYYEQYF. CDR3 in DNA: TGTGCCAGCAGAGGCGGAGGATACTACGAGCAGTACTTC.

J is TRBJ2-1 and V is TRBV5-4; 10 nucleotides agree with TRBD2. Trimming at V came to 3 bases and at J to 6 bases, leaving 6 bases not matched to a gene. The germline CDR1 and CDR2 sequences are SGHNT and YYREEE (reference sequence). The CDR3 is 15 amino acids. CDR3 DNA: TGTGCCAGCAGCTGCTCGGCTAGCGGGAGCAATGAGCAGTTCTTC. Its protein product is CASSCSASGSNEQFF.

The chain has TRBV15 and TRBJ2-5, with D possibly TRBD1 on 5 matching bases. CDR3 length: 11 residues. Germline CDR1 is LNHNV and CDR2 is YYDKDF (reference sequence). V was shortened by 7 bases and J by 10 bases, with 13 bases between the two germline ends. CDR3 amino acids: CATNSGLFQYF. The CDR3 DNA reads TGTGCCACCAACTCAGGGTTGTTCCAGTACTTC.

This clone was found once. In nucleotides, the CDR3 is TGTGCCAGCAGTGAAAGGGGAGGAAGGAACACTGAAGCTTTCTTT. Amino acids: CASSERGGRNTEAFF. This sequence joins TRBV6-1 and TRBJ1-1, with D possibly TRBD1 on 5 matching bases. In germline, CDR1 is MNHNS, CDR2 SASEGT. V lost 2 bases and J 1 base, leaving 11 bases between the germline ends. This CDR3 region has 15 residues.

This chain links TRBV25-1 with TRBJ2-5, with 7 bases that match TRBD1. Germline V gives CDR1 MGHDK, CDR2 SYGVNS. The trim removed 7 bases at V and 5 bases at J, leaving 4 bases unmatched. CDR3 length equals 12 residues. CDR3 nucleotides: TGTGCCAGCACCTACAGGGGTGAGACCCAGTACTTC. Protein product: CASTYRGETQYF.

As concerns this clone: The same CDR3 also results from other DNA sequences found in this sample. J is TRBJ2-7 and V is TRBV7-2, with D perhaps matching TRBD1 (6 bases). The length of the CDR3 is 15 residues. Trimming cost V 1 base and J 0 bases, with 10 bases left between them. CDR1 SGHTA and CDR2 FQGNSA come from the germline V gene. CDR3 residues: CASSLGTASSYEQYF. The CDR3 DNA reads as TGTGCCAGCAGCTTAGGGACAGCAAGCTCCTACGAGCAGTACTTC.

The chain carries TRBV27 and TRBJ1-4; D might be TRBD1 (5 bases). Germline lookup yields CDR1 MNHEY and CDR2 SMNVEV (reference sequence). Trimming shortened V by 6 bases and J by 3 bases, and 17 bases separated the two germline ends. The CDR3 runs to 16 residues. The CDR3 nucleotides read TGTGCCAGCAGCTTCTTCCGGGCAGGGCCTAATGAAAAACTGTTTTTT. Its translation: CASSFFRAGPNEKLFF.

The genes are TRBV23-1 and TRBJ1-2, with D possibly matching TRBD1 (6 bases). TRBV23-1 is an ORF; its function is uncertain. The CDR3 totals 20 residues. V lost 4 bases and J 8 bases, leaving 35 bases between the germline ends. CDR3 loop: CASSRFTYRVWGQPRMGYTF. CDR3 DNA: TGCGCCAGCAGTCGGTTTACGTACCGGGTTTGGGGGCAGCCAAGGATGGGCTACACCTTC.

In this sample, this clone turned up once. V is TRBV5-4 and J is TRBJ1-1, with D uncertain. CDR1 and CDR2 (germline): SGHNT, YYREEE (reference sequence). This CDR3 contains 13 residues. Trimming stripped 4 bases from V and 2 bases from J, with 9 bases between. The CDR3 nucleotides are TGTGCCAGCAGCACCGGGAGAAACACTGAAGCTTTCTTT. This gives the protein CASSTGRNTEAFF.

V usage is TRBV30 and J usage is TRBJ2-1; D might be TRBD2 (6 bases). There are 11 residues in the CDR3. V was shortened by 1 base and J by 10 bases, with 8 bases between the two germline ends. Germline V lookup: CDR1 GTSNPN, CDR2 SVGIG (reference sequence). As DNA, the CDR3 is TGTGCCTGGAGTGGGCTAGCGGAGCAGTTCTTC. This codes for CAWSGLAEQFF.

The chain links TRBV6-1 to TRBJ1-2; tentatively, D is TRBD1 (5 bases). CDR3 length equals 15 residues. Germline lookup yields CDR1 MNHNS and CDR2 SASEGT. The V gene lost 7 bases and the J gene lost 0 bases, with 15 bases spanning the gap. The CDR3 DNA sequence: TGTGCCAGCATTGGTCAGGGACTTTCTAACTATGGCTACACCTTC. This codes for CASIGQGLSNYGYTF.

The V and J genes are TRBV29-1 and TRBJ1-4, with D perhaps matching TRBD1 (6 bases). Germline lookup yields CDR1 SQVTM and CDR2 ANQGSEA. This CDR3 is 18 amino acids long. The germline V and J ends were trimmed by 1 base and 0 bases, with 18 bases remaining between them. In DNA, the CDR3 is TGCAGCGTTGAAGTGGGATCGACAGGACTAGCAACTAATGAAAAACTGTTTTTT. The encoded protein is CSVEVGSTGLATNEKLFF.

The chain links TRBV7-9 to TRBJ2-7, with D possibly being TRBD1 (6 bases). CDR3 length: 15 amino acids. The V gene's germline CDR1 is SEHNR and CDR2 FQNEAQ (reference sequence). V was shortened by 5 bases and J by 1 base, with 15 bases between the two germline ends. The CDR3 DNA follows: TGTGCCAGCAGCCTTAACCGGGACAAGTCCTACGAGCAGTACTTC. Protein product: CASSLNRDKSYEQYF.

The chain employs TRBV4-3 and TRBJ2-1; D unresolved. The V gene lost 0 bases and the J gene lost 10 bases, with 10 bases spanning the gap. Germline lookup yields CDR1 LGHNA and CDR2 YSLEER. The CDR3 runs to 13 residues. DNA of the CDR3: TGCGCCAGCAGCCAAGACCCTCGGCGGGAGCAGTTCTTC. It specifies CASSQDPRREQFF.

Here the CDR3 DNA reads TGCAGCGCTACTGTTACCGCCGGGACAAAAGGAAACACCATATATTTT. Translating gives CSATVTAGTKGNTIYF. J is TRBJ1-3 and V is TRBV29-1; TRBD1 is a possible D gene (6 bases). Germline V gene lookup returns CDR1 SQVTM and CDR2 ANQGSEA. The CDR3 has 16 residues. V lost 7 bases to trimming and J lost 4 bases, with 23 bases between them.

The chain recombines TRBV18 with TRBJ1-2; D is unclear. Germline V CDR1 and CDR2: KGHSH, LQKENI. The CDR3 is 16 residues long. V lost 2 bases and J 0 bases, leaving 13 bases between the germline ends. CDR3 amino acids: CASSPFFERANYGYTF. As DNA, the CDR3 is TGTGCCAGCTCACCATTTTTTGAGAGAGCTAACTATGGCTACACCTTC.

The sample holds a few counts of this clone. The chain has TRBV7-6 and TRBJ2-1; 15 nucleotides line up with TRBD2. The germline gives CDR1 SGHVS, CDR2 FNYEAQ. Trimming cost V 5 bases and J 5 bases; bases outside gene matches: 7. The CDR3 length is 17 residues. CDR3 DNA: TGTGCCAGCAGCACCGGGACTAGCGGGAGGATGAACAATGAGCAGTTCTTC. It encodes CASSTGTSGRMNNEQFF.

The chain carries TRBV7-2 and TRBJ2-7, with 8 bases aligning to TRBD2. This CDR3 is built from 14 residues. Trimming cost V 2 bases and J 4 bases; bases outside gene matches: 4. From germline, CDR1 is SGHTA and CDR2 FQGNSA. DNA of the CDR3: TGTGCCAGCAGCTTAAGCGGGAGAGGGTACGAGCAGTACTTC. Residues: CASSLSGRGYEQYF. The full variable domain, completed using reference TRBV7-2 and TRBJ2-7, is GAGVSQSPSNKVTEKGKDVELRCDPISGHTALYWYRQSLGQGLEFLIYFQGNSAPDKSGLPSDRFSAERTGGSVSTLTIQRTQQEDSAVYLCASSLSGRGYEQYFGPGTRLTVT.

The CDR3 sequence is CASSPQGWAGEKNEQYF. The CDR3 DNA follows: TGTGCCAGCTCACCACAGGGCTGGGCGGGAGAAAAGAACGAGCAGTACTTC. This chain links TRBV18 with TRBJ2-7; 7 positions match TRBD2. Germline V lookup: CDR1 KGHSH, CDR2 LQKENI. Trimming removed 1 base from V and 5 bases from J; junction bases left unmatched: 14. The CDR3 has 17 residues.

This clone has just a few counts. The chain carries TRBV28 and TRBJ2-3; D is possibly TRBD2 (6 bases). The CDR3 is made up of 15 amino acids. In germline, CDR1 is MDHEN, CDR2 SYDVKM. The V and J ends lost 2 bases and 6 bases respectively, with 15 bases between them. The CDR3 bases are TGTGCCAGCAGTTTAGTAGACGGTCGGGGGGATACGCAGTATTTT. It codes for CASSLVDGRGDTQYF.